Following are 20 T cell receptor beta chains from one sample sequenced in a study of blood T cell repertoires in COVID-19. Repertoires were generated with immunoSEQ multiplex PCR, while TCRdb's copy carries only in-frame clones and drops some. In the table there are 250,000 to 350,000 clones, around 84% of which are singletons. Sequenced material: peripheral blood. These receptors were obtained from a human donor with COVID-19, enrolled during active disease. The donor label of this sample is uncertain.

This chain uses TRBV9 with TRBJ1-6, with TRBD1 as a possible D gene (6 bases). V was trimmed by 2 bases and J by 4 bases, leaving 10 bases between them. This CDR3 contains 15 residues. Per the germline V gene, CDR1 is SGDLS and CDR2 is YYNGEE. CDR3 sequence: CASSVGQGYNSPLHF. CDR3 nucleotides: TGTGCCAGCAGCGTGGGGCAGGGGTATAATTCACCCCTCCACTTT.

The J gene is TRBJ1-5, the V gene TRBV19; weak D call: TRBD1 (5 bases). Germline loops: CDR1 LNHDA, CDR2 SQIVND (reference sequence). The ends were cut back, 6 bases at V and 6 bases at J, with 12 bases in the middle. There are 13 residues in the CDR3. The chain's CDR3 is CASRGGGTQPQHF. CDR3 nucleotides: TGTGCCAGTAGGGGGGGAGGGACTCAGCCCCAGCATTTT.

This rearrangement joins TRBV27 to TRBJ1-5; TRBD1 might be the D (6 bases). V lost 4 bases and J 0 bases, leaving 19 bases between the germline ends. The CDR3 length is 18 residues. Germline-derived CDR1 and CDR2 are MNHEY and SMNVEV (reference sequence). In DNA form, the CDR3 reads TGTGCCAGCAGTTGGACAGTCCCCTCGGGGTATAGCAATCAGCCCCAGCATTTT. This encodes CASSWTVPSGYSNQPQHF.

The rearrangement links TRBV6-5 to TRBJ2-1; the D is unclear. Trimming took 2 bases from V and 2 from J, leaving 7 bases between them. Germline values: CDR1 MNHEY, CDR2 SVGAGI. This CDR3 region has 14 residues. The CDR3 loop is CASSYLQAYNEQFF. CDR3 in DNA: TGTGCCAGCAGTTACCTCCAGGCCTACAATGAGCAGTTCTTC.

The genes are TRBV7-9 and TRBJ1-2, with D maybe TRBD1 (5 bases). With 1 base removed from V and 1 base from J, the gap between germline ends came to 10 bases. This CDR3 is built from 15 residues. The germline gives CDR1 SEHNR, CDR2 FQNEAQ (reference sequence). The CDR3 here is CASSLGRGNNYGYTF. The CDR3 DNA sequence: TGTGCCAGCAGCTTAGGGCGGGGCAATAACTATGGCTACACCTTC.

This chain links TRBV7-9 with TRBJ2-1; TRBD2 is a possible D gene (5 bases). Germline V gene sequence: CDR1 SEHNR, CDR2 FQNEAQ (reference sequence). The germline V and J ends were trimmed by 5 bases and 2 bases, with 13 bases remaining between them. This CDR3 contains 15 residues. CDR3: CASSTIASPYNEQFF. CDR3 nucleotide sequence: TGTGCCAGCAGCACTATAGCTAGCCCCTACAATGAGCAGTTCTTC.

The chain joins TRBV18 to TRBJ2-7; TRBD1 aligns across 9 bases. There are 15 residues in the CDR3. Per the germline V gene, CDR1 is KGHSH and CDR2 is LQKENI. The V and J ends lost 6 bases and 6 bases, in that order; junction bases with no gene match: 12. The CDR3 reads CASSAWDRVTVEQYF. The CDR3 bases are TGTGCCAGCTCGGCCTGGGACAGGGTGACGGTCGAGCAGTACTTC.

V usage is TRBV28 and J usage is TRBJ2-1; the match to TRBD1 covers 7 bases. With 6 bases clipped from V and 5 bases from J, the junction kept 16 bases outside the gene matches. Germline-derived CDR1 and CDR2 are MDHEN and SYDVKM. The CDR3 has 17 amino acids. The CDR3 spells CASRHDRAPLTHNEQFF. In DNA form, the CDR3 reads TGTGCCAGCAGACACGACAGGGCCCCTCTCACACACAATGAGCAGTTCTTC.

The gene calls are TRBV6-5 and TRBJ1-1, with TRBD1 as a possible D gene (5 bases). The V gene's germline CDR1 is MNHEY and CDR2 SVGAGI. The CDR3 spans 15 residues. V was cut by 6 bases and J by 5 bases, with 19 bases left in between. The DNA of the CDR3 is TGTGCCAGCAGCTCTAGTTCCGGGGGTTGGACTGAAGCTTTCTTT. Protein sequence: CASSSSSGGWTEAFF.

The CDR3 coding sequence is TGCGCCAGCAGCCCCTCGAGGGCCGAAATCCTCCACTTT. This codes for CASSPSRAEILHF. The chain recombines TRBV23-1 with TRBJ1-6; D remains unclear. TRBV23-1 is an open reading frame whose function is uncertain. The CDR3 runs to 13 residues. V was shortened by 6 bases and J by 15 bases, with 18 bases between the two germline ends.

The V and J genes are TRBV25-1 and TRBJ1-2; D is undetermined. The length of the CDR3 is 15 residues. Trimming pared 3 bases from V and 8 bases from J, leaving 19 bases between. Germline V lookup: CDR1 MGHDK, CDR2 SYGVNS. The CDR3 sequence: CASSEVTDRGMGYTF. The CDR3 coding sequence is TGTGCCAGCAGTGAGGTTACCGATCGCGGGATGGGCTACACCTTC.

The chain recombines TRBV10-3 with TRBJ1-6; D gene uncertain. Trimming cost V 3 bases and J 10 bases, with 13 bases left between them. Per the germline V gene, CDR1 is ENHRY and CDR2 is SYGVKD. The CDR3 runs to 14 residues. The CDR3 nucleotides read TGTGCCATCAGTGAAGCCCCGGAGAACTCACCCCTCCACTTT. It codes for CAISEAPENSPLHF.

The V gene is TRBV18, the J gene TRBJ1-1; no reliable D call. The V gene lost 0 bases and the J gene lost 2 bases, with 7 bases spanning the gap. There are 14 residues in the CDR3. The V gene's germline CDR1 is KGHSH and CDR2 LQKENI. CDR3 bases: TGTGCCAGCTCACCACCCCGTCCCAACACTGAAGCTTTCTTT. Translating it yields CASSPPRPNTEAFF.

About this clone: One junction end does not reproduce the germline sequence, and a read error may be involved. The DNA of the CDR3 is TGTGCTAGCAGCTTATCCCAGGGGACTGGAAACACCATATATTTT. Translation: CASSLSQGTGNTIYF. The rearrangement links TRBV7-7 to TRBJ1-3; TRBD1 might be the D (6 bases). This CDR3 comprises 15 residues. CDR1 and CDR2 from the germline V gene are SSHAT and FNYEAQ (reference sequence).

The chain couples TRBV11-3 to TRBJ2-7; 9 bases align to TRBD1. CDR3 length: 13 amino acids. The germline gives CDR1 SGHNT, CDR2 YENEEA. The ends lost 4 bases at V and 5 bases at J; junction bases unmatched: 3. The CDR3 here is CASSWDRDHEQYF. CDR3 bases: TGTGCCAGCAGCTGGGACAGGGACCACGAGCAGTACTTC.

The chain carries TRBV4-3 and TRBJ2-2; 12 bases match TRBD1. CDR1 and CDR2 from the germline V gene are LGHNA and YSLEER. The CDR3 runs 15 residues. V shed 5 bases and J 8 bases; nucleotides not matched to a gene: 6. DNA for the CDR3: TGCGCCAGCAGCGCGAGGGACAGGGGGCGGGGGGAGCTGTTTTTT. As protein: CASSARDRGRGELFF.

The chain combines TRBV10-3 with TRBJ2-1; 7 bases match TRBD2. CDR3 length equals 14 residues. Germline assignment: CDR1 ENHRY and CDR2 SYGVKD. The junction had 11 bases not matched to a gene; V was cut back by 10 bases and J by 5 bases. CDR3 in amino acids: CATGPERGNNEQFF. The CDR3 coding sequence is TGTGCCACCGGTCCGGAGCGGGGTAACAATGAGCAGTTCTTC.

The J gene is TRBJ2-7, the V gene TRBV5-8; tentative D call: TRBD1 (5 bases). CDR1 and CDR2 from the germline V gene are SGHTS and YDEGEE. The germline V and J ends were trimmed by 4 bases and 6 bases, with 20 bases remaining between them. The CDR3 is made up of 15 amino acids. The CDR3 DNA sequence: TGTGCCAGCAGCCCCCAACGGGTTAGGGGATCCGAGCAGTACTTC. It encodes CASSPQRVRGSEQYF.

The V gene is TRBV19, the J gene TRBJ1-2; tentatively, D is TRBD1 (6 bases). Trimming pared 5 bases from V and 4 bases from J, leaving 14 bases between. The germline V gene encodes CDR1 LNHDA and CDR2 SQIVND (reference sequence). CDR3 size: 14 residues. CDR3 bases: TGTGCCAGTAGTGCAGGGGAATCTACCTATGGCTACACCTTC. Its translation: CASSAGESTYGYTF.

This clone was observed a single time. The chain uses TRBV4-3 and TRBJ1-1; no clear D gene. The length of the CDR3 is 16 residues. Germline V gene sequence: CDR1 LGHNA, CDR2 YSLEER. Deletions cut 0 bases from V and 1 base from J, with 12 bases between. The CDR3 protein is CASSQEYEGRNTEAFF. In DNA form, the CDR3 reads TGCGCCAGCAGCCAAGAGTACGAGGGAAGGAACACTGAAGCTTTCTTT.